This T cell receptor beta chain derives from a study of post-analysis software for immune sequencing data. Study details: Disease courses included relapsing-remitting, secondary progressive and progressive-relapsing multiple sclerosis. Findings and limits, study-wide: The authors found that F measure strongly co-clustered same-batch samples. Elevated frequency relative to controls characterized roughly five TRBV segments in patients, TRBV5-6, TRBV5-1 and TRBV20-1 among them.

Germline V gene data show CDR1 as SGHDN and CDR2 as FVKESK. This CDR3 comprises 15 residues. V was clipped by 1 base and J by 1 base, with 10 bases between them. TCR beta cDNA libraries had unique molecular identifiers. TCRdb re-called the PCR reads with MiXCR, one entry per CDR3 protein. The profile shows roughly 800,000 distinct CDR3 sequences, 53% of them singletons. A word on this clonotype: What it recognizes is unknown.

The chain links TRBV14 to TRBJ1-2; D is unresolved. The TCR sequence derives from a girl aged 5-17 years with multiple sclerosis. Material for sequencing was blood. The CDR3 region has the DNA TGTGCCAGCAGCCAAGGTGTACGGGGTAACTATGGCTACACCTTC. Protein product: CASSQGVRGNYGYTF.